The 9 T cell receptor beta chains in this list originate from one sample, sequenced in a study of resident and recirculating memory T cells in vitiligo. Profiling relied on immunoSEQ multiplex PCR, and the TCRdb table lists in-frame clones only, not all of them. The table shows roughly 76,000 clones, with approximately 90% occurring only once. The sequenced sample was blood. The receptors come from a male donor with vitiligo.

This sequence joins TRBV27 and TRBJ2-4; possibly TRBD1 for D (6 bases). V was pared by 6 bases and J by 0 bases, with 15 bases between. The CDR3 is made up of 16 amino acids. Germline values: CDR1 MNHEY, CDR2 SMNVEV (reference sequence). CDR3 sequence (DNA): TGTGCCAGCAGGCCACCAGGGGCTGGAGCCAAAAACATTCAGTACTTC. Residues: CASRPPGAGAKNIQYF.

This chain joins TRBV28 and TRBJ2-3; D is unresolved. V was trimmed by 2 bases and J by 4 bases, leaving 4 bases between them. Germline CDR1 and CDR2: MDHEN and SYDVKM. This CDR3 comprises 12 residues. CDR3 region: CASSLGSDTQYF. The CDR3 DNA reads TGTGCCAGCAGTTTAGGCTCAGATACGCAGTATTTT.

CDR3 loop: CASSLGLPLTYEQYF. As DNA, the CDR3 is TGTGCCAGCAGCCTGGGACTGCCCTTGACCTACGAGCAGTACTTC. This chain connects TRBV6-5 to TRBJ2-5; maybe TRBD2 (6 bases). The tail of the sequence fits TRBJ2-7 better, so the J call may be wrong. This CDR3 has 15 amino acids. CDR1 and CDR2 (germline): MNHEY, SVGAGI.

The chain uses TRBV5-1 and TRBJ2-7; the D gene is possibly TRBD1 (5 bases). The CDR3 loop spans 14 amino acids. Trimming took 7 bases from V and 2 from J, leaving 16 bases between them. Germline V gene lookup returns CDR1 SGHRS and CDR2 YFSETQ. The chain's CDR3 is CASATHLGAYEQYF. The DNA of the CDR3 is TGCGCCAGCGCAACCCACCTAGGGGCCTACGAGCAGTACTTC.

This chain links TRBV7-8 with TRBJ2-7, with a possible D match to TRBD1 (7 bases). The CDR3 is made up of 14 amino acids. Deletions cut 5 bases from V and 2 bases from J, with 13 bases between. The V gene's germline CDR1 is SGHVS and CDR2 FQNEAQ. CDR3 nucleotide sequence: TGTGCCAGCAGCCGACAGGGACTTGCCTACGAGCAGTACTTC. Translating it yields CASSRQGLAYEQYF.

The chain recombines TRBV6-5 with TRBJ2-3; 8 bases line up with TRBD1. The CDR3 runs 15 residues. V lost 6 bases to trimming and J lost 2 bases; unmatched junction nucleotides: 7. The germline V gene encodes CDR1 MNHEY and CDR2 SVGAGI. The CDR3 DNA follows: TGTGCCAGCAGCTCCAGGGGGCGTGCCACAGATACGCAGTATTTT. Translated, it gives CASSSRGRATDTQYF.

DNA of the CDR3: TGTGCCAGCAGCCAATTTGAGGAAACAGATACGCAGTATTTT. Its protein product is CASSQFEETDTQYF. The rearrangement uses TRBV16 and TRBJ2-3; no definite D call. The CDR3 has 14 amino acids. From germline, CDR1 is KGHSY and CDR2 FQNENV. V was shortened by 1 base and J by 3 bases, with 8 bases between the two germline ends.

The chain links TRBV27 to TRBJ2-7, with 11 bases lining up with TRBD1. Looked up from germline, CDR1 is MNHEY and CDR2 is SMNVEV (reference sequence). Trimming at V came to 5 bases and at J to 4 bases, leaving 16 bases not matched to a gene. The CDR3 is 18 amino acids. CDR3 residues: CASSTTDRGLFSRYEQYF. The CDR3 DNA reads as TGTGCCAGCAGTACGACGGACAGGGGGCTTTTTTCTCGTTACGAGCAGTACTTC.

This chain joins TRBV19 and TRBJ1-2; D might be TRBD1 (5 bases). V was trimmed by 0 bases and J by 0 bases, leaving 14 bases between them. Germline V lookup: CDR1 LNHDA, CDR2 SQIVND (reference sequence). The CDR3 runs 17 residues. The CDR3 coding sequence is TGTGCCAGTAGTATAGAGACAGCTTCGTTAGCTAACTATGGCTACACCTTC. Translated: CASSIETASLANYGYTF.